This T cell receptor beta chain was identified during a study of early stage breast cancer tumors. About the research overall: Most invasive tumors, about 80% of the 16, were ER+/PR+/HER2-. Eight ER+/PR+/HER2- tumors were invasive ductal; a few were invasive lobular. Study results and limitations: Compared with adjacent normal breast, tumors showed 2 to 2.5-fold denser, more clonal T cells.

V dropped 0 bases and J dropped 2; count of bases not matched to a gene: 7. The germline CDR1 and CDR2 sequences are GTSNPN and SVGIG (reference sequence). The CDR3 has 16 residues. This table comes from immunoSEQ multiplex PCR, and its TCRdb copy is limited to in-frame clones, with some not included. Of about 30,000 clones in the sample, 72% were seen once. This clone was seen only a few times. The target antigen is unknown. The TCR comes from a person aged 50-59 years with breast cancer. Sequencing used blood. The chain links TRBV30 to TRBJ1-5, with 7 bases aligning to TRBD1. The CDR3 here is CAWSVGGGGGNQPQHF. CDR3 bases: TGTGCCTGGAGTGTAGGGGGCGGAGGTGGCAATCAGCCCCAGCATTTT.